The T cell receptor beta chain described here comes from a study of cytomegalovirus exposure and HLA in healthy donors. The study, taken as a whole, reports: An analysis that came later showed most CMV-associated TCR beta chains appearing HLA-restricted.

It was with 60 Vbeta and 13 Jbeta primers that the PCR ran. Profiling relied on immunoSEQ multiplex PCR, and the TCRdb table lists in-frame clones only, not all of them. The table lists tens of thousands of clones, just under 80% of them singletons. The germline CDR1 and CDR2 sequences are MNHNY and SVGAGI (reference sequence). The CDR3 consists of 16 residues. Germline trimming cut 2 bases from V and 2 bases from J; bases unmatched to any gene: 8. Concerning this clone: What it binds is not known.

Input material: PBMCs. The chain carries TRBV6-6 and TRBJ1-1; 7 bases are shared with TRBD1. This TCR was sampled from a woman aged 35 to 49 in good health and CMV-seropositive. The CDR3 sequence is CASSYGGNRGNTEAFF. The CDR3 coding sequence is TGTGCCAGCAGTTACGGGGGGAACAGGGGAAACACTGAAGCTTTCTTT.